These 19 T cell receptor beta chains share one sample of origin, sequenced in a study of neurological immune-mediated disorders. TCRdb passed the 5' RACE reads through MiXCR, listing each CDR3 protein once. The table records 50,000 to 85,000 distinct CDR3 sequences, around 5.2% of them present only once. The sequenced sample consisted of PBMCs. These receptors originate from a woman aged 25 to 39 with multiple sclerosis.

This clonotype was detected ten times or more. The chain links TRBV15 to TRBJ2-5, with D uncertain. Germline CDR1 reads LNHNV; CDR2 reads YYDKDF (reference sequence). V dropped 3 bases and J dropped 2 bases, with 7 bases sitting between them. The CDR3 is made up of 13 amino acids. In DNA, the CDR3 is TGTGCCACCAGCAGTAGAGAGCAAGAGACCCAGTACTTC. The encoded protein is CATSSREQETQYF.

This clonotype has ten or more counts. The chain links TRBV7-2 to TRBJ1-5; TRBD1 matches 11 bases. The germline gives CDR1 SGHTA, CDR2 FQGNSA. This CDR3 has 16 amino acids. V was pared by 4 bases and J by 6 bases, with 8 bases of the junction left unmatched. The CDR3 here is CASSYTGTGGGQPQHF. CDR3 DNA sequence: TGTGCCAGCAGCTATACCGGGACAGGGGGTGGTCAGCCCCAGCATTTT.

This clonotype appeared many times. The gene calls are TRBV20-1 and TRBJ1-5; 7 positions match TRBD1. The CDR3 consists of 14 residues. Trimming cost V 6 bases and J 1 base; bases outside gene matches: 6. Germline V gene data show CDR1 as DFQATT and CDR2 as SNEGSKA (reference sequence). CDR3 in DNA: TGCAGTGCCAGGAGGGGGCGAAGCAATCAGCCCCAGCATTTT. Protein sequence: CSARRGRSNQPQHF.

This clonotype was found many times. The genes are TRBV20-1 and TRBJ2-3, with 10 bases that match TRBD2. The CDR3 covers 20 residues. V shed 3 bases and J 1 base; nucleotides not matched to a gene: 19. Germline CDR1 DFQATT, CDR2 SNEGSKA (reference sequence). CDR3 sequence: CSARPLPSSGGPLGTDTQYF. The CDR3 coding sequence is TGCAGTGCTAGGCCCCTCCCGTCTAGCGGGGGACCTCTAGGCACAGATACGCAGTATTTT.

This clonotype showed up just a few times. Compared with germline, one end of the junction differs, possibly owing to a read error. This rearrangement joins TRBV20-1 to TRBJ1-5; 9 nucleotides match TRBD1. In germline, CDR1 is DFQATT, CDR2 SNEGSKA (reference sequence). The length of the CDR3 is 14 residues. The CDR3 bases are TGCAGTGCTATTAGGACAGGGGAGGATCAGCCCCAGAATTTT. Protein sequence: CSAIRTGEDQPQNF.

This clonotype was counted ten times or more. The rearrangement joins TRBV12-3 or TRBV12-4 to TRBJ1-6; possible D gene TRBD1, 6 bases. This CDR3 spans 14 amino acids. The V end lost 7 bases, the J end lost 6 bases, and 13 bases lay between the germline ends. CDR3 in amino acids: CASNVQGRNSPLHF. CDR3 coding DNA: TGTGCCAGCAATGTACAGGGTCGTAATTCACCCCTCCACTTT.

This clonotype was seen a handful of times. The chain is built from TRBV3-1 and TRBJ2-3; no definite D call. CDR1 is LGHDT, CDR2 YNNKEL, per germline (reference sequence). Between the trimmed V and J ends, which lost 0 bases and 1 base, there was a span of 8 bases. The CDR3 has 15 amino acids. In DNA form, the CDR3 reads TGTGCCAGCAGCCAAGATTGGGCGGGCACAGATACGCAGTATTTT. This codes for CASSQDWAGTDTQYF.

This clonotype appeared a few times. The chain carries TRBV7-9 and TRBJ1-2, with a tentative D call TRBD1 (5 bases). Germline assignment: CDR1 SEHNR and CDR2 FQNEAQ (reference sequence). There are 17 residues in the CDR3. V gave up 4 bases and J gave up 2 bases, with 20 bases separating them. CDR3 sequence: CASSSAWVGEPNYGYTF. DNA of the CDR3: TGTGCCAGCAGCTCCGCTTGGGTAGGGGAGCCCAACTATGGCTACACCTTC.

The chain links TRBV4-1 to TRBJ2-1; TRBD2 matches 10 bases. The junction had 11 bases not matched to a gene; V was cut back by 1 base and J by 11 bases. The germline V gene has CDR1 MGHRA and CDR2 YSYEKL. The CDR3 loop spans 16 amino acids. The CDR3, as DNA: TGCGCCAGCAGCCAAGTCTTAGCGGGGGGCCTTAATAAGCAGTTCTTC. Translating gives CASSQVLAGGLNKQFF.

This clonotype occurred many times. The chain links TRBV29-1 to TRBJ2-5, with D possibly matching TRBD2 (5 bases). Per the germline V gene, CDR1 is SQVTM and CDR2 is ANQGSEA. The length of the CDR3 is 13 residues. V dropped 5 bases and J dropped 1 base, with 11 bases sitting between them. The CDR3 nucleotides read TGCAGCGTTAAGGACTTCGCCCAAGAGACCCAGTACTTC. Translation: CSVKDFAQETQYF.

This clonotype was detected ten times or more. The CDR3 DNA is TGTGCCTCCCAGGGGGCGGGCTATGGCTACACCTTC. Protein: CASQGAGYGYTF. This sequence joins TRBV12-3 or TRBV12-4 and TRBJ1-2, with 8 bases aligning to TRBD1. Trimming took 11 bases from V and 4 from J; bases not matched to a gene: 6. The CDR3 has 12 residues.

This clonotype has more than one count but fewer than ten. CDR3 sequence (DNA): TGCGCCAGCAGCTTGGGTACAGGGGGTCGGGAGACCCAGTACTTC. Its protein product is CASSLGTGGRETQYF. This rearrangement joins TRBV5-1 to TRBJ2-5; TRBD1 matches 8 bases. The CDR3 runs to 15 residues. The V gene's germline CDR1 is SGHRS and CDR2 YFSETQ. The J segment lost 5 bases and the V segment lost 0 bases, leaving 6 bases of the junction unmatched.

This clonotype was picked up many times. The chain links TRBV5-1 to TRBJ2-1; TRBD2 matches 14 bases. Per the germline V gene, CDR1 is SGHRS and CDR2 is YFSETQ. V was clipped by 3 bases and J by 8 bases; unmatched bases: 4. The CDR3 totals 15 residues. CDR3 in amino acids: CASSSGLAGGHEQFF. CDR3 sequence (DNA): TGCGCCAGCAGCTCTGGACTAGCGGGGGGACATGAGCAGTTCTTC.

Many counts were recorded for this clonotype. The chain carries TRBV28 and TRBJ2-5; 9 nucleotides match TRBD2. There are 14 residues in the CDR3. Germline V lookup: CDR1 MDHEN, CDR2 SYDVKM. V trimming: 3 bases; J trimming: 5 bases; junction bases outside the gene matches: 4. CDR3 loop: CASSLASGVETQYF. CDR3 nucleotide sequence: TGTGCCAGCAGTTTGGCTAGCGGGGTTGAGACCCAGTACTTC.

This clonotype was found many times. The gene calls are TRBV5-1 and TRBJ1-1; D is uncertain. The V end was cut by 3 bases, the J end by 1 base, with 7 bases between. Germline CDR1 reads SGHRS; CDR2 reads YFSETQ. The CDR3 sequence is 13 residues long. The CDR3 bases are TGCGCCAGCAGCTCCGTAGGGAACACTGAAGCTTTCTTT. The encoded protein is CASSSVGNTEAFF.

The chain combines TRBV29-1 with TRBJ1-2, with D possibly matching TRBD1 (6 bases). Deletions cut 5 bases from V and 4 bases from J, with 11 bases between. The CDR3 runs 12 residues. CDR1 SQVTM and CDR2 ANQGSEA come from the germline V gene. CDR3 in amino acids: CSVPDSSYGYTF. CDR3 in DNA: TGCAGCGTTCCGGACAGCAGCTATGGCTACACCTTC.

This clonotype was picked up many times. This sequence joins TRBV5-5 and TRBJ1-4; D is unresolved. Germline assignment: CDR1 SGHKS and CDR2 YYEKEE (reference sequence). This CDR3 spans 13 amino acids. The V end was cut by 3 bases, the J end by 10 bases, with 13 bases between. The CDR3 sequence is CASSSTTGVKLFF. For the CDR3, the DNA is TGTGCCAGCAGCTCCACTACGGGAGTAAAACTGTTTTTT.

This clonotype appeared a few times. The J gene is TRBJ1-5, the V gene TRBV12-3 or TRBV12-4; perhaps TRBD1 as D (6 bases). CDR3 length equals 16 residues. V was trimmed by 7 bases and J by 5 bases, leaving 21 bases between them. CDR3 nucleotides: TGTGCCAGCACCCTATCGGGACATTCTCCGGATCAGCCCCAGCATTTT. It translates to CASTLSGHSPDQPQHF.

This chain connects TRBV15 to TRBJ2-7; weak D call: TRBD2 (5 bases). Germline CDR1 is LNHNV and CDR2 is YYDKDF (reference sequence). Trimming removed 5 bases from V and 2 bases from J, with 16 bases in between. The CDR3 runs 15 residues. CDR3 in DNA: TGTGCCACCAGCGCCCCCGGGGTGCCCCCCTACGAGCAGTACTTC. This sequence encodes CATSAPGVPPYEQYF. The entire variable domain, with the rest obtained from reference TRBV15 and TRBJ2-7, is as follows: DAMVIQNPRYQVTQFGKPVTLSCSQTLNHNVMYWYQQKSSQAPKLLFHYYDKDFNNEADTPDNFQSRRPNTSFCFLDIRSPGLGDTAMYLCATSAPGVPPYEQYFGPGTRLTVT.